This paragraph reports one TCR beta chain. This record comes from a study of cytomegalovirus exposure and HLA in healthy donors. Clones were sequenced by immunoSEQ multiplex PCR, and TCRdb holds only the in-frame ones, with some missing. The sample holds 50,000 to 65,000 clones; 85% to 90% are singletons and the top ten take around 14%. CDR3 size: 15 residues. Germline assignment: CDR1 LNHDA and CDR2 SQIVND (reference sequence). Trimming shortened V by 1 base and J by 2 bases, and 12 bases separated the two germline ends. V gene TRBV19 combines with J gene TRBJ2-7; weak D call: TRBD2 (6 bases). The receptor was isolated from a woman younger than 35 in good health and CMV-seronegative. Sequenced sample: PBMCs. The CDR3 reads CASSIGGTGTYEQYF. CDR3 sequence (DNA): TGTGCCAGTAGTATAGGGGGGACTGGCACCTACGAGCAGTACTTC.